Listed below are T cell receptor beta chains from one sample, sequenced in a study of regulatory T cells in long-lasting Graves disease. From the multiplex PCR reads, TCRdb called clonotypes with MiXCR, one entry per CDR3 protein. The sample lists 400,000 to 500,000 distinct CDR3 sequences; roughly 15% were seen once. These data were also reused for a study on T cells in Graves' hyperthyroidism and ophthalmopathy.

This specimen was peripheral blood mononuclear cells (PBMCs), taken at new diagnosis, from a patient treated with antithyroid drugs. The receptors shown here come from a woman aged 18-29 years with Graves disease. CDR3s include the opening cysteine and the closing phenylalanine or tryptophan. Fields, in order: V gene, clone size, D gene, J gene, CDR3 DNA, CDR3 protein. The D gene is left open where the match is weak. A clone size is listed for some rows: how often the clone was seen (once, few, many), or a class if it is expanded.

v_gene: TRBV7-2; abundance: -; d_gene: TRBD2; j_gene: TRBJ2-7; CDR3nt: TGTGCCAGCAGCTTAGGGACTAGCGGGATAGGAGCCTACGAGCAGTACTTC; CDR3aa: CASSLGTSGIGAYEQYF
v_gene: TRBV4-1; abundance: -; d_gene: TRBD1; j_gene: TRBJ1-6; CDR3nt: TGCGCCAGCAAAGGACAGGGGCAAACACCCCTCCACTTT; CDR3aa: CASKGQGQTPLHF
v_gene: TRBV28; abundance: many; d_gene: -; j_gene: TRBJ2-7; CDR3nt: TGTGCCAGCAGTTTATATGCTAGCCAGACTTCCTACGAGCAGTACTTC; CDR3aa: CASSLYASQTSYEQYF
v_gene: TRBV5-5; abundance: -; d_gene: TRBD1; j_gene: TRBJ2-2; CDR3nt: TGTGCCAGCAGTGGGACAGGGAGGACCGGGGAGCTGTTTTTT; CDR3aa: CASSGTGRTGELFF
v_gene: TRBV9; abundance: many; d_gene: TRBD2; j_gene: TRBJ2-3; CDR3nt: TGTGCCAGCAGCGTAGACCCTAGCGGTCTGACGACAGATACGCAGTATTTT; CDR3aa: CASSVDPSGLTTDTQYF
v_gene: TRBV7-8; abundance: many; d_gene: -; j_gene: TRBJ2-1; CDR3nt: TGTGCCAGCAGCTACGCCCAGGGACTCCTTAATGAGCAGTTCTTC; CDR3aa: CASSYAQGLLNEQFF
v_gene: TRBV20-1; abundance: many; d_gene: TRBD1; j_gene: TRBJ2-3; CDR3nt: TGCAGTGCTGTACCCGGGACAGAAAACACAGATACGCAGTATTTT; CDR3aa: CSAVPGTENTDTQYF
v_gene: TRBV4-1; abundance: few; d_gene: -; j_gene: TRBJ2-7; CDR3nt: TGCGCCAGCAGCCAAGATGGCCGCGGGGACGAGCAGTACTTC; CDR3aa: CASSQDGRGDEQYF
v_gene: TRBV12-3/TRBV12-4; abundance: many; d_gene: TRBD1; j_gene: TRBJ1-1; CDR3nt: TGTGCCAGCATCCTCCTTGGACAGGCCATGAACACTGAAGCTTTCTTT; CDR3aa: CASILLGQAMNTEAFF
v_gene: TRBV2; abundance: -; d_gene: TRBD1; j_gene: TRBJ1-1; CDR3nt: TGTGCCAGCAGCCTTGGGACAGTTGCTTTCTTT; CDR3aa: CASSLGTVAFF
v_gene: TRBV30; abundance: -; d_gene: TRBD1; j_gene: TRBJ2-1; CDR3nt: TGTGCCTGGCAGAAGGGCATGGGACAGCTCAATGAGCAGTTCTTC; CDR3aa: CAWQKGMGQLNEQFF
v_gene: TRBV7-2; abundance: many; d_gene: TRBD1; j_gene: TRBJ2-7; CDR3nt: TGTGCCAGCAGCTTAGAGACAGGGGGCGCTTACGAGCAGTACTTC; CDR3aa: CASSLETGGAYEQYF
v_gene: TRBV24-1; abundance: -; d_gene: -; j_gene: TRBJ1-4; CDR3nt: TGTGCCACCAGTGATGGGACGGAGATTAATGAAAAACTGTTTTTT; CDR3aa: CATSDGTEINEKLFF
v_gene: TRBV7-8; abundance: many; d_gene: -; j_gene: TRBJ2-3; CDR3nt: TGTGCCAGCAGCCAACTGATGGATACGCAGTATTTT; CDR3aa: CASSQLMDTQYF
v_gene: TRBV4-2; abundance: few; d_gene: -; j_gene: TRBJ2-7; CDR3nt: TGTGCCAGCAGCCAAGCCGGGGGACCAGGGGAGCAGTACTTC; CDR3aa: CASSQAGGPGEQYF
v_gene: TRBV6-2/TRBV6-3; abundance: many; d_gene: -; j_gene: TRBJ1-1; CDR3nt: TGTGCCAGCAGAGACCCGAACACTGAAGCTTTCTTT; CDR3aa: CASRDPNTEAFF
v_gene: TRBV11-2; abundance: many; d_gene: -; j_gene: TRBJ2-5; CDR3nt: TGTGCCAGCAGCTTAGAAAGGGGTCGAGAGACCCAGTACTTC; CDR3aa: CASSLERGRETQYF
v_gene: TRBV27; abundance: many; d_gene: -; j_gene: TRBJ2-3; CDR3nt: TGTGCCAGCAGTTTAATTGGCACAGATACGCAGTATTTT; CDR3aa: CASSLIGTDTQYF
v_gene: TRBV2; abundance: many; d_gene: -; j_gene: TRBJ1-1; CDR3nt: TGTGCCAGCAGTGAAGCGAGCAGACAGGAAGCTTTCTTT; CDR3aa: CASSEASRQEAFF
v_gene: TRBV4-2; abundance: -; d_gene: TRBD1; j_gene: TRBJ1-2; CDR3nt: TGTGCCAGCAGCCAACCGGGACAGGCCTATGGCTACACCTTC; CDR3aa: CASSQPGQAYGYTF
v_gene: TRBV11-1; abundance: many; d_gene: -; j_gene: TRBJ2-7; CDR3nt: TGTGCCAGCAGCCGAAAGACTAGCGAGCAGTACTTC; CDR3aa: CASSRKTSEQYF
v_gene: TRBV5-1; abundance: -; d_gene: TRBD1; j_gene: TRBJ2-5; CDR3nt: TGCGCCAGCATCTCGTCCGGGACAGTTGGTGAGACCCAGTACTTC; CDR3aa: CASISSGTVGETQYF
v_gene: TRBV7-3; abundance: few; d_gene: TRBD2; j_gene: TRBJ2-3; CDR3nt: TGTGCCAGCAGCTTAGGGCAGCGGGACCGGGGGGATACGCAGTATTTT; CDR3aa: CASSLGQRDRGDTQYF
v_gene: TRBV7-2; abundance: many; d_gene: TRBD2; j_gene: TRBJ2-1; CDR3nt: TGTGCCAGCACCGGGCGGACTAGCGGGTCAAATGAGCAGTTCTTC; CDR3aa: CASTGRTSGSNEQFF
v_gene: TRBV28; abundance: many; d_gene: -; j_gene: TRBJ2-5; CDR3nt: TGTGCCAGCAGCCTCAGACTAGGGGGGAAAGGAGAGACCCAGTACTTC; CDR3aa: CASSLRLGGKGETQYF
v_gene: TRBV30; abundance: many; d_gene: -; j_gene: TRBJ2-3; CDR3nt: TGTGCCTGGAGCGCTGCAGCTACAGATACGCAGTATTTT; CDR3aa: CAWSAAATDTQYF
v_gene: TRBV11-2; abundance: many; d_gene: TRBD2; j_gene: TRBJ2-1; CDR3nt: TGTGCCAGCAGCTTAGGGCTAGCGGGGTGGGATGAGCAGTTCTTC; CDR3aa: CASSLGLAGWDEQFF
v_gene: TRBV11-2; abundance: many; d_gene: -; j_gene: TRBJ2-1; CDR3nt: TGTGCCAGCAGCTTAGGGGGGGTGTGGCAGGGCTTGAAAGCGGAGCAGTTCTTC; CDR3aa: CASSLGGVWQGLKAEQFF
v_gene: TRBV5-1; abundance: many; d_gene: -; j_gene: TRBJ2-1; CDR3nt: TGCGCCAGCAGCGTCATAGGCAGGGGCAATGAGCAGTTCTTC; CDR3aa: CASSVIGRGNEQFF
v_gene: TRBV7-2; abundance: few; d_gene: TRBD1; j_gene: TRBJ1-3; CDR3nt: TGTGCCAGCAGCTCAATAGGGGGACCCGGCGAGGGGGCGAGAACTGGAAACACCATATATTTT; CDR3aa: CASSSIGGPGEGARTGNTIYF
v_gene: TRBV7-2; abundance: many; d_gene: -; j_gene: TRBJ2-1; CDR3nt: TGTGCCAGCAGCTTAGGCCTGAGAACACGGGAGAATGAGCAGTTCTTC; CDR3aa: CASSLGLRTRENEQFF
v_gene: TRBV7-9; abundance: many; d_gene: -; j_gene: TRBJ1-5; CDR3nt: TGTGCCAGCACAAAGGGAGGCAGGCAGCCCCAGCATTTT; CDR3aa: CASTKGGRQPQHF
v_gene: TRBV20-1; abundance: many; d_gene: TRBD1; j_gene: TRBJ1-5; CDR3nt: TGCAGTGCCGTTACAGGGGCCCCGACCTGGCCCCAGCATTTT; CDR3aa: CSAVTGAPTWPQHF
v_gene: TRBV29-1; abundance: -; d_gene: -; j_gene: TRBJ1-2; CDR3nt: TGCAGCGTTGAGACGACTACGGGCTACACCTTC; CDR3aa: CSVETTTGYTF
v_gene: TRBV2; abundance: many; d_gene: TRBD2; j_gene: TRBJ2-7; CDR3nt: TGTGCCAGCAGTGACCGGGGGGGGTCCTCCTACGAGCAGTACTTC; CDR3aa: CASSDRGGSSYEQYF
v_gene: TRBV7-9; abundance: many; d_gene: TRBD2; j_gene: TRBJ2-1; CDR3nt: TGTGCCAGCAGCTTCCCTCTGGCGGGAGATTTCAATGAGCAGTTCTTC; CDR3aa: CASSFPLAGDFNEQFF
v_gene: TRBV19; abundance: few; d_gene: TRBD1; j_gene: TRBJ1-5; CDR3nt: TGTGCCAGTAAAAAGACAGGGGGCGAGCAGCCCCAGCATTTT; CDR3aa: CASKKTGGEQPQHF
v_gene: TRBV2; abundance: -; d_gene: TRBD1; j_gene: TRBJ2-2; CDR3nt: TGTGCCAGCAGTCTTTTTCCGGGACAGACCGGGGAGCTGTTTTTT; CDR3aa: CASSLFPGQTGELFF
v_gene: TRBV5-6; abundance: many; d_gene: -; j_gene: TRBJ1-2; CDR3nt: TGTGCCAGCAGCTTAGGTTTGGGCTTAGGGGGTCGAAACTATGGCTACACCTTC; CDR3aa: CASSLGLGLGGRNYGYTF
v_gene: TRBV18; abundance: few; d_gene: -; j_gene: TRBJ2-7; CDR3nt: TGTGCCAGCTCACCCCTCGACGCTCGGGTCGAGCAGTACTTC; CDR3aa: CASSPLDARVEQYF
v_gene: TRBV7-2; abundance: many; d_gene: TRBD1; j_gene: TRBJ2-3; CDR3nt: TGTGCCAGCAGCGTACCTCCGGGACAGGGGTCCGATACGCAGTATTTT; CDR3aa: CASSVPPGQGSDTQYF
v_gene: TRBV6-2/TRBV6-3; abundance: many; d_gene: -; j_gene: TRBJ2-1; CDR3nt: TGTGCCAGCACCACCGCGGGAAGTCACTACAATGAGCAGTTCTTC; CDR3aa: CASTTAGSHYNEQFF
v_gene: TRBV11-3; abundance: -; d_gene: -; j_gene: TRBJ1-1; CDR3nt: TGTGCCAGCAGCTCCTTAGGGACACTCAACACTGAATCTTTCTTT; CDR3aa: CASSSLGTLNTESFF
v_gene: TRBV4-1; abundance: few; d_gene: -; j_gene: TRBJ1-2; CDR3nt: TGCGCCAGCAGCCAAGAGAGCTTATCTTCCTATGGCTACACCTTC; CDR3aa: CASSQESLSSYGYTF
v_gene: TRBV5-6; abundance: many; d_gene: TRBD1; j_gene: TRBJ1-2; CDR3nt: TGTGCCAGCAGGGAGACAGGGATAAACTATGGCTACACCTTC; CDR3aa: CASRETGINYGYTF
v_gene: TRBV27; abundance: few; d_gene: -; j_gene: TRBJ2-5; CDR3nt: TGTGCCAGCAGTCCCTTTTTAGGGAGTCTAGAGACCCAGTACTTC; CDR3aa: CASSPFLGSLETQYF
v_gene: TRBV10-1; abundance: -; d_gene: TRBD2; j_gene: TRBJ2-7; CDR3nt: TGCGCCAGCAGTGAGGGCCTAGCGGGCCCCTACGAGCAGTACTTC; CDR3aa: CASSEGLAGPYEQYF
v_gene: TRBV4-3; abundance: -; d_gene: TRBD2; j_gene: TRBJ2-7; CDR3nt: TGCGCCAGCAGCCAAGCCGGGACTAGCGGGACCCCCTACGAGCAGTACTTC; CDR3aa: CASSQAGTSGTPYEQYF
v_gene: TRBV5-1; abundance: many; d_gene: -; j_gene: TRBJ2-3; CDR3nt: TGCGCCAGCACTTTCCTCGCGGGAAGGGATACGCAGTATTTT; CDR3aa: CASTFLAGRDTQYF
v_gene: TRBV30; abundance: many; d_gene: -; j_gene: TRBJ1-1; CDR3nt: TGTGCCTGGAGTCCCAGTTTGAACACTGAAGCTTTCTTT; CDR3aa: CAWSPSLNTEAFF
v_gene: TRBV7-9; abundance: many; d_gene: -; j_gene: TRBJ1-2; CDR3nt: TGTGCCAGCAGCCTACCGGGGGGATCTAACTATGGCTACACCTTC; CDR3aa: CASSLPGGSNYGYTF
v_gene: TRBV7-9; abundance: many; d_gene: TRBD2; j_gene: TRBJ2-1; CDR3nt: TGTGCCAGCACCCTAGGGACTAGTGGATTCGGCGATGAGCAGTTCTTC; CDR3aa: CASTLGTSGFGDEQFF
v_gene: TRBV30; abundance: -; d_gene: -; j_gene: TRBJ2-3; CDR3nt: TGTGCCTGGAGTTTGACAGGCACAGATACGCAGTATTTT; CDR3aa: CAWSLTGTDTQYF
v_gene: TRBV7-2; abundance: many; d_gene: TRBD1; j_gene: TRBJ2-1; CDR3nt: TGTGCCAGCAGCTTAGACAGGGGGCTCTACAATGAGCAGTTCTTC; CDR3aa: CASSLDRGLYNEQFF
v_gene: TRBV6-1; abundance: few; d_gene: -; j_gene: TRBJ1-6; CDR3nt: TGTGCCAGCAGTGAAGCTGTGAGATCCAATTCACCCCTCCACTTT; CDR3aa: CASSEAVRSNSPLHF
v_gene: TRBV6-5; abundance: -; d_gene: -; j_gene: TRBJ1-2; CDR3nt: TGTGCCAGCAGTTACTCGGGACGTGGCTACACCTTC; CDR3aa: CASSYSGRGYTF
v_gene: TRBV5-5; abundance: many; d_gene: -; j_gene: TRBJ2-7; CDR3nt: TGTGCCAGCAGCTTGCGGGACATCCACGAGCAGTACTTC; CDR3aa: CASSLRDIHEQYF